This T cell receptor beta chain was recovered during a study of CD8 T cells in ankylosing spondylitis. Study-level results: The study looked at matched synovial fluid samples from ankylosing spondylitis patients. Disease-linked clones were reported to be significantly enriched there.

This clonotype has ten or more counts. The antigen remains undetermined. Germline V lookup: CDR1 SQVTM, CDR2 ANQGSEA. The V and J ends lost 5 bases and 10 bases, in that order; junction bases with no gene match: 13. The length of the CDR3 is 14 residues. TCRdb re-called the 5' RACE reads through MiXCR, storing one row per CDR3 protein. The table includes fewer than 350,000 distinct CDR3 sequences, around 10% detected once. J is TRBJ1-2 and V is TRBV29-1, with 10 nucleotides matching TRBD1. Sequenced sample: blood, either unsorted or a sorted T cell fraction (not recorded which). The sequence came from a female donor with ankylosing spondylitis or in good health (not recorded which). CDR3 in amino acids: CSVRVTGTGAVYTF. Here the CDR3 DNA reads TGCAGCGTTCGAGTAACCGGGACAGGGGCAGTCTACACCTTC. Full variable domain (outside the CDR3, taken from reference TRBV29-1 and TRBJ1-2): SAVISQKPSRDICQRGTSLTIQCQVDSQVTMMFWYRQQPGQSLTLIATANQGSEATYESGFVIDKFPISRPNLTFSTLTVSNMSPEDSSIYLCSVRVTGTGAVYTFGSGTRLTVV.